These 19 T cell receptor beta chains were all obtained from the same sample, sequenced in a study of shared clonotypes between healthy human individuals. This table comes from immunoSEQ multiplex PCR, and its TCRdb copy is limited to in-frame clones, with some not included. Of approximately 1.4 million clones in the sample, 95% to 99% are singletons; the top ten hold 0.4% to 0.55%. The specimen sequenced was naive CD4+ T cells sorted from blood. Subset of the sample: CD45RA+ positively selected. The receptor source for this set is a man aged 30-40 years in good health.

V gene TRBV27 combines with J gene TRBJ2-7, with TRBD1 identical over 7 bases. The junction had 4 bases not matched to a gene; V was cut back by 3 bases and J by 5 bases. CDR1 and CDR2 from the germline V gene are MNHEY and SMNVEV (reference sequence). There are 13 residues in the CDR3. The CDR3 DNA reads TGTGCCAGCAGTTTCCGACAGGGTCACGAGCAGTACTTC. As protein: CASSFRQGHEQYF.

This clone was detected once. The V call is TRBV18, the J call TRBJ2-2, with 10 nucleotides matching TRBD2. From germline, CDR1 is KGHSH and CDR2 LQKENI. With V trimmed by 3 bases and J by 8 bases, 6 bases remained unmatched. The CDR3 runs 15 residues. The CDR3 is CASSPLAGEIGELFF. In DNA form, the CDR3 reads TGTGCCAGCTCACCTCTAGCGGGAGAAATTGGGGAGCTGTTTTTT.

This CDR3 is CASSDRTGGEKLFF. CDR3 DNA: TGTGCCAGCAGTGATCGGACAGGCGGGGAAAAACTGTTTTTT. The chain employs TRBV25-1 and TRBJ1-4; 7 bases match TRBD1. This CDR3 has 14 residues. CDR1 and CDR2 from the germline V gene are MGHDK and SYGVNS. Trimming took 3 bases from V and 8 from J; bases not matched to a gene: 6.

The chain has TRBV30 and TRBJ2-5; 7 bases match TRBD1. The CDR3 loop spans 13 amino acids. Germline trimming cut 3 bases from V and 6 bases from J; bases unmatched to any gene: 7. The germline V gene has CDR1 GTSNPN and CDR2 SVGIG (reference sequence). CDR3 protein: CAWSPQGVKTQYF. The CDR3 DNA follows: TGTGCCTGGAGCCCCCAGGGGGTGAAGACCCAGTACTTC.

The V and J genes are TRBV6-4 and TRBJ2-2, with 11 bases aligning to TRBD2. Trimming took 8 bases from V and 3 from J; bases not matched to a gene: 2. Germline CDR1 reads MRHNA; CDR2 reads SNTAGT. This CDR3 is built from 14 residues. The CDR3 spells CASGLAGDTGELFF. The CDR3, as DNA: TGTGCCAGCGGACTAGCGGGTGACACCGGGGAGCTGTTTTTT.

This rearrangement joins TRBV7-9 to TRBJ1-2; weak D call: TRBD1 (6 bases). Trimming pared 10 bases from V and 8 bases from J, leaving 20 bases between. This CDR3 comprises 13 residues. Per the germline V gene, CDR1 is SEHNR and CDR2 is FQNEAQ (reference sequence). CDR3 region: CATLQGDTRGYTF. In DNA form, the CDR3 reads TGTGCCACACTACAGGGAGATACGCGCGGCTACACCTTC.

This clone was observed once. The chain links TRBV10-1 to TRBJ1-1; D unclear. The CDR3 is 12 residues long. V was trimmed by 5 bases and J by 1 base, leaving 5 bases between them. The germline V gene has CDR1 WNHNN and CDR2 SYGVQD (reference sequence). In DNA form, the CDR3 reads TGCGCCAGCAGTTCCAAGAACACTGAAGCTTTCTTT. Translated, it gives CASSSKNTEAFF.

The chain has TRBV28 and TRBJ1-5; D might be TRBD1 (5 bases). From germline, CDR1 is MDHEN and CDR2 SYDVKM. The CDR3 is 15 amino acids. V lost 6 bases to trimming and J lost 4 bases, with 16 bases between them. CDR3 bases: TGTGCCAGCAGCGTGCTAGAGGGGCCTAATCAGCCCCAGCATTTT. This codes for CASSVLEGPNQPQHF.

V gene TRBV10-3 combines with J gene TRBJ2-1; no clear D. Germline loops: CDR1 ENHRY, CDR2 SYGVKD. The V gene lost 2 bases and the J gene lost 1 base, with 15 bases spanning the gap. The CDR3 contains 17 residues. The CDR3 loop is CAISESRQEKSYNEQFF. CDR3 DNA: TGTGCCATCAGTGAGAGTCGGCAGGAAAAATCCTACAATGAGCAGTTCTTC.

This chain connects TRBV2 to TRBJ2-2, with D possibly being TRBD2 (6 bases). The CDR3 has 14 residues. Germline V CDR1 and CDR2: SNHLY, FYNNEI. With 6 bases removed from V and 3 bases from J, the gap between germline ends came to 11 bases. DNA for the CDR3: TGTGCCAGCAGCCGGGAGCGAGACACCGGGGAGCTGTTTTTT. It specifies CASSRERDTGELFF.

The CDR3 DNA sequence: TGTGCCACCAGCAGAGCGACAGGGACTAATGAAAAACTGTTTTTT. Amino acids: CATSRATGTNEKLFF. The chain carries TRBV15 and TRBJ1-4, with 7 bases identical to TRBD1. With 1 base clipped from V and 2 bases from J, the junction kept 1 base outside the gene matches. This CDR3 region has 15 residues. Germline V gene lookup returns CDR1 LNHNV and CDR2 YYDKDF (reference sequence).

The chain combines TRBV6-6 with TRBJ2-7, with 8 bases that match TRBD1. The CDR3 consists of 15 residues. Germline V gene data show CDR1 as MNHNY and CDR2 as SVGAGI (reference sequence). V lost 4 bases, J lost 3 bases, and 8 bases stayed unmatched. The CDR3 DNA is TGTGCCAGCAGTTCCAGGACAGGGCTAGTCTACGAGCAGTACTTC. Translated: CASSSRTGLVYEQYF.

The CDR3 nucleotides read TGTGCCAGCAGTGTACTACCATTTGGACGGAACTATGGCTACACCTTC. Translating gives CASSVLPFGRNYGYTF. The chain combines TRBV6-4 with TRBJ1-2, with D unclear. CDR1 and CDR2 (germline): MRHNA, SNTAGT. This CDR3 has 16 residues. Trimming cost V 4 bases and J 2 bases, with 17 bases left between them.

This chain links TRBV25-1 with TRBJ2-5; 9 bases agree with TRBD1. This CDR3 is 14 amino acids long. V lost 6 bases, J lost 7 bases, and 9 bases stayed unmatched. The germline gives CDR1 MGHDK, CDR2 SYGVNS. The CDR3 sequence: CASRLDRGGGTQYF. Here the CDR3 DNA reads TGTGCCAGCAGACTGGACAGGGGAGGTGGGACCCAGTACTTC.

The chain has TRBV7-9 and TRBJ2-7; TRBD1 might be the D (5 bases). The germline gives CDR1 SEHNR, CDR2 FQNEAQ (reference sequence). Trimming pared 5 bases from V and 3 bases from J, leaving 11 bases between. This CDR3 is built from 13 residues. CDR3 protein: CASSHMDIYEQYF. DNA for the CDR3: TGTGCCAGCAGCCATATGGACATCTACGAGCAGTACTTC.

V gene TRBV4-3 combines with J gene TRBJ2-3; D tentatively fits TRBD1 or TRBD2 (5 bases each). The CDR3 has 19 amino acids. Between the trimmed V and J ends, which lost 5 bases and 5 bases, there was a span of 29 bases. Germline lookup yields CDR1 LGHNA and CDR2 YSLEER. The CDR3 DNA follows: TGCGCCAGCAGCAACGGAAGGTTGAAGGCGGGTAGAAGGGGAGATACGCAGTATTTT. This gives the protein CASSNGRLKAGRRGDTQYF.

The J gene is TRBJ2-2, the V gene TRBV5-6, with D unclear. The length of the CDR3 is 13 residues. V lost 4 bases, J lost 3 bases, and 7 bases lay in between. Germline CDR1 and CDR2: SGHDT and YYEEEE. CDR3 sequence: CASSVGYTGELFF. In DNA form, the CDR3 reads TGTGCCAGCAGCGTGGGGTACACCGGGGAGCTGTTTTTT.

V gene TRBV14 combines with J gene TRBJ2-3; no reliable D call. CDR3 length equals 16 residues. V shed 0 bases and J shed 0 bases, with 10 bases lying between them. Germline CDR1 reads SGHDN; CDR2 reads FVKESK. This CDR3 reads CASSQERFASTDTQYF. CDR3 coding DNA: TGTGCCAGCAGCCAAGAGCGTTTCGCTAGCACAGATACGCAGTATTTT.

The chain uses TRBV27 and TRBJ2-5; D perhaps matches TRBD1 (6 bases). There are 14 residues in the CDR3. Germline CDR1 reads MNHEY; CDR2 reads SMNVEV (reference sequence). V was clipped by 1 base and J by 7 bases, with 13 bases between them. In DNA form, the CDR3 reads TGTGCCAGCAGTTTATACGGACAGTCCGGGACCCAGTACTTC. This translates into CASSLYGQSGTQYF.